The present T cell receptor (beta chain) was sequenced within a study of T cells after yellow fever vaccination. Findings and caveats of the study: A small proportion of clonotypes was detected in both the CD4 and CD8 compartments.

As to this clonotype: What it binds is unknown.

TCR cDNA was made by 5'RACE template switching, adding a universal primer site and UMIs. MiXCR was run by TCRdb on the 5' RACE reads, yielding one entry per CDR3 protein. The sample shows fewer than 500,000 distinct CDR3 sequences, around 20% of them seen only once. Here the sequenced sample was PBMCs, taken before the yellow fever booster vaccination. This receptor was obtained from a man aged 18 to 30 who received the YFV17D yellow fever vaccine.

The CDR3 sequence is CASSQGVQSPLHF. CDR3 coding DNA: TGCGCCAGCAGCCAAGGGGTCCAGTCACCCCTCCACTTT. This chain connects TRBV4-3 to TRBJ1-6; D gene unclear. Germline CDR1 is LGHNA and CDR2 is YSLEER. The CDR3 sequence is 13 residues long. V was cut by 1 base and J by 10 bases, with 8 bases left in between.